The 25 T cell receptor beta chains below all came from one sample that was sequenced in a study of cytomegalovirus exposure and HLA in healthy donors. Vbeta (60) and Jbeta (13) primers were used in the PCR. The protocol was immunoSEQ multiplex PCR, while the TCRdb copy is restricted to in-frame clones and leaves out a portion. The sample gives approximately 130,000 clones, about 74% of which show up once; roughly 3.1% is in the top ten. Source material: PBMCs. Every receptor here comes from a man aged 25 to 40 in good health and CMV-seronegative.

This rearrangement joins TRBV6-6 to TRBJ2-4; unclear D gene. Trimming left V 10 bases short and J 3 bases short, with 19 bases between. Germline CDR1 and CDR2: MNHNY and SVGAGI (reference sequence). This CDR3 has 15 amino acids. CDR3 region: CANPPNGSVKNIQYF. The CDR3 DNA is TGTGCCAACCCCCCTAACGGGTCGGTCAAAAACATTCAGTACTTC.

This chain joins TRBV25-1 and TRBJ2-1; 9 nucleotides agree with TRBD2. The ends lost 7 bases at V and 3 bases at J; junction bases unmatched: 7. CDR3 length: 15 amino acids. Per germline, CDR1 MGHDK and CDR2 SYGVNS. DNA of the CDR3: TGTGCCAGCACTGTAGCGGGGGTATACTACAATGAGCAGTTCTTC. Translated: CASTVAGVYYNEQFF.

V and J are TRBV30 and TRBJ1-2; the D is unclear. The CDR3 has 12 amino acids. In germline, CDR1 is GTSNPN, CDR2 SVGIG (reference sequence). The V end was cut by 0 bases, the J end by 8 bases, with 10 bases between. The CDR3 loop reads CAWSVTAGGYTF. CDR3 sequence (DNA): TGTGCCTGGAGTGTCACGGCGGGGGGCTACACCTTC.

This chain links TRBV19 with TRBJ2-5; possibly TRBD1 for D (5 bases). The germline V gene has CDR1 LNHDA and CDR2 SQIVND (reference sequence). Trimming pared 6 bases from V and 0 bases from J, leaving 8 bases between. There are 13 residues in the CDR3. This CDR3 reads CASSETDQETQYF. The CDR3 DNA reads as TGTGCCAGTAGCGAGACAGACCAAGAGACCCAGTACTTC.

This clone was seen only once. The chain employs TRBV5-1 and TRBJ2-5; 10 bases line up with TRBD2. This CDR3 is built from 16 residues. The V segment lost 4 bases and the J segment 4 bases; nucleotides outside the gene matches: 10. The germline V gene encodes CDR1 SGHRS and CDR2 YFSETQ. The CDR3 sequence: CASSQGLATVGETQYF. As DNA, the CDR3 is TGCGCCAGCAGCCAGGGACTAGCGACGGTCGGAGAGACCCAGTACTTC.

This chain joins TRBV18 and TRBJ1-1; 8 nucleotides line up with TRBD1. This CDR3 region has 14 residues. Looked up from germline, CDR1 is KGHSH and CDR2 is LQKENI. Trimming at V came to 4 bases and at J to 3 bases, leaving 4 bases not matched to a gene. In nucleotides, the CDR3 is TGTGCCAGCTCACTCCAGGGGGCGCACACTGAAGCTTTCTTT. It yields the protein CASSLQGAHTEAFF. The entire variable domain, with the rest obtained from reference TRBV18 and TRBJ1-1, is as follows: NAGVMQNPRHLVRRRGQEARLRCSPMKGHSHVYWYRQLPEEGLKFMVYLQKENIIDESGMPKERFSAEFPKEGPSILRIQQVVRGDSAAYFCASSLQGAHTEAFFGQGTRLTVV.

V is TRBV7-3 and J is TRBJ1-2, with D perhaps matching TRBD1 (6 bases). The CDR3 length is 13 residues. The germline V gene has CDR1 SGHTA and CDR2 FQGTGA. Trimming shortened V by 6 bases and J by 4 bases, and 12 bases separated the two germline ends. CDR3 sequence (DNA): TGTGCCAGCAGTCCAGGGGTGGGCTATGGCTACACCTTC. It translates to CASSPGVGYGYTF.

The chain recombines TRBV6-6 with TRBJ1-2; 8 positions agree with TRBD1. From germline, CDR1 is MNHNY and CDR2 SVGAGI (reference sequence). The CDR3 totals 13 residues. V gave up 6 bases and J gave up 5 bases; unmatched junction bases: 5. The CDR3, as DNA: TGTGCCAGCAGCTTACAGGGGGAATATGGCTACACCTTC. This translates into CASSLQGEYGYTF.

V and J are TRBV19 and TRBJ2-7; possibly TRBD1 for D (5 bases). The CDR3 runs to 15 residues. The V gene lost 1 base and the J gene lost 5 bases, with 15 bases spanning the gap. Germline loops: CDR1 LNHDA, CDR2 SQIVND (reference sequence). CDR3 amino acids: CASSIAAAWGHEQYF. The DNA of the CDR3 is TGTGCCAGTAGTATAGCGGCAGCCTGGGGCCACGAGCAGTACTTC.

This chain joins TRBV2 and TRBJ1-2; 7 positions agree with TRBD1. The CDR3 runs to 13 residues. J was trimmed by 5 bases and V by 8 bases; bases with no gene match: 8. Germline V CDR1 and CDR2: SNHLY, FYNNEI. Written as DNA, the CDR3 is TGTGCCAGCCAAGGGGACAGCTTATATGGCTACACCTTC. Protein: CASQGDSLYGYTF.

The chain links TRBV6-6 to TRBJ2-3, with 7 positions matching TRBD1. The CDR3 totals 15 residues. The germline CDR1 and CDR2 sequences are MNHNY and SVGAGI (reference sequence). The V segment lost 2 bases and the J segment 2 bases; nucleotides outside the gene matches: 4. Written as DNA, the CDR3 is TGTGCCAGCAGTTACCGGGACAGATACACAGATACGCAGTATTTT. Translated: CASSYRDRYTDTQYF.

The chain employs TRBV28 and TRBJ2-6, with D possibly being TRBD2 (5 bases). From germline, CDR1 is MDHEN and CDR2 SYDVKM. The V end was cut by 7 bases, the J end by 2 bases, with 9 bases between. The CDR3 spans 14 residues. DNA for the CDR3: TGTGCCAGCAAACGAGGGACTGGGGCCAACGTCCTGACTTTC. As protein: CASKRGTGANVLTF.

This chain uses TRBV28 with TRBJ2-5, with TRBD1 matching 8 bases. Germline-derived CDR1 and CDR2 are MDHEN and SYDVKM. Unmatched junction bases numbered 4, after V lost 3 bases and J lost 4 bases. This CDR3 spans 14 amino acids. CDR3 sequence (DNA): TGTGCCAGCAGTTTTTCAGGACAGGGAGAGACCCAGTACTTC. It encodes CASSFSGQGETQYF.

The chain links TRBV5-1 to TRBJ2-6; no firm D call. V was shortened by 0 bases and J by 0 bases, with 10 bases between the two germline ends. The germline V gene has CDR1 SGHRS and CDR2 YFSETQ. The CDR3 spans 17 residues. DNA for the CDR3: TGCGCCAGCAGCTTGGAGGCAGGCTACTCTGGGGCCAACGTCCTGACTTTC. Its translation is CASSLEAGYSGANVLTF.

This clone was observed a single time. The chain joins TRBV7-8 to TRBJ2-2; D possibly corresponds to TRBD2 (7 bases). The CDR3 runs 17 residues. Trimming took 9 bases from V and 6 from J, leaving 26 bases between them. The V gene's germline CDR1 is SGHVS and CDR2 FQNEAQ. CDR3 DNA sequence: TGTGCCAGTGTAATGACAGGCCCCGGACTAGGCGCCGGGGAGCTGTTTTTT. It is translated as CASVMTGPGLGAGELFF. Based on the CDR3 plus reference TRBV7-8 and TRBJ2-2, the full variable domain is GAGVSQSPRYKVAKRGQDVALRCDPISGHVSLFWYQQALGQGPEFLTYFQNEAQLDKSGLPSDRFFAERPEGSVSTLKIQRTQQEDSAVYLCASVMTGPGLGAGELFFGEGSRLTVL.

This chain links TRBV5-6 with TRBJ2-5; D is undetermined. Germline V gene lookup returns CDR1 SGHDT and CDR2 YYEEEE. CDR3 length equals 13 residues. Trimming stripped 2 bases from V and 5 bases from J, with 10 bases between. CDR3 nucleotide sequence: TGTGCCAGCAGCTTTGGGCGCAGGGAGACCCAGTACTTC. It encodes CASSFGRRETQYF.

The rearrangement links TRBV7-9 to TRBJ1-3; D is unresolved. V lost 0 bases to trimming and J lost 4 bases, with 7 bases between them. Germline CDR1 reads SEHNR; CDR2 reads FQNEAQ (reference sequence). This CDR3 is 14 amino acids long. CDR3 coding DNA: TGTGCCAGCAGCTTAGCATCTACGGGAAACACCATATATTTT. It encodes CASSLASTGNTIYF.

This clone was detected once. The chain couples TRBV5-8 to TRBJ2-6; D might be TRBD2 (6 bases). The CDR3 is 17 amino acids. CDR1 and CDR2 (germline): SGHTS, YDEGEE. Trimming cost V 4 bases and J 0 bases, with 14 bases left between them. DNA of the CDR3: TGTGCCAGCAGCCTGGGACTTCTCATCTCTGGGGCCAACGTCCTGACTTTC. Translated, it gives CASSLGLLISGANVLTF.

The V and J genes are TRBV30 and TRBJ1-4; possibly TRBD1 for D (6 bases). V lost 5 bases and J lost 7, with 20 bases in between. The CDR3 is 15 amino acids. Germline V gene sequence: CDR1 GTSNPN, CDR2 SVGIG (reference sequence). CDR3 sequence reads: CAWGTPGGFGEKLFF. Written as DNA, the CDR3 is TGTGCCTGGGGTACTCCGGGGGGCTTCGGTGAAAAACTGTTTTTT.

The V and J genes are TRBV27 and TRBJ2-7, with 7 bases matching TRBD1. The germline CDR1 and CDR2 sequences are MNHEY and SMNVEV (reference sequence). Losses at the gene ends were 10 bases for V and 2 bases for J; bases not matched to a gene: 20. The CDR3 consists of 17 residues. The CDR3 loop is CATTSQGGPYYAYEQYF. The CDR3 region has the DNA TGTGCCACCACAAGTCAAGGGGGCCCCTATTATGCCTACGAGCAGTACTTC.

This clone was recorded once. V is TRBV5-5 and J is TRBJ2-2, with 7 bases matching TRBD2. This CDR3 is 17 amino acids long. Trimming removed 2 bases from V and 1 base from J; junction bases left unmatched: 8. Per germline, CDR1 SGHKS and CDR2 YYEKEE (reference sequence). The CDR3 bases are TGTGCCAGCAGCTTATCTATGGGGAGGGGGAACACCGGGGAGCTGTTTTTT. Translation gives CASSLSMGRGNTGELFF.

CDR3 in DNA: TGTGCCAGCAGTTCAGGGGTCACCGGGGAGCTGTTTTTT. It encodes CASSSGVTGELFF. This sequence joins TRBV27 and TRBJ2-2, with D perhaps TRBD1 (6 bases). V lost 4 bases and J lost 4, with 7 bases in between. Germline CDR1 is MNHEY and CDR2 is SMNVEV (reference sequence). The CDR3 has 13 residues.

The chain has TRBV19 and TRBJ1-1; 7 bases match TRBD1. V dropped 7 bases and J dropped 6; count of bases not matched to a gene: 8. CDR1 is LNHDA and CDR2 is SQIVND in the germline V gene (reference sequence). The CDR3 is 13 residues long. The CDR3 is CASNRQGVAEAFF. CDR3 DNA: TGTGCCAGTAATCGACAGGGAGTGGCTGAAGCTTTCTTT.

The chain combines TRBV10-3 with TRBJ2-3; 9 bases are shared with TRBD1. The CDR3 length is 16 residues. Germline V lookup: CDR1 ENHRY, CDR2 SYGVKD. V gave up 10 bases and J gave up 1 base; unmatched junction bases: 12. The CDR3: CATLPGQGMRTDTQYF. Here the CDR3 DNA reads TGTGCCACTTTGCCGGGACAGGGAATGCGCACAGATACGCAGTATTTT.

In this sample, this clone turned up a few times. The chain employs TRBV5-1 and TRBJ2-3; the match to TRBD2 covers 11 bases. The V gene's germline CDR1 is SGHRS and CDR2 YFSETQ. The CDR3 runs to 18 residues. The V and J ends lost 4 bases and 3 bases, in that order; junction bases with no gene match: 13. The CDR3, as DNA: TGCGCCAGCAGCCCCAGTCGGGTAGCGGGGGGGCCGACAGATACGCAGTATTTT. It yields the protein CASSPSRVAGGPTDTQYF.